This TCR beta chain comes out of a study of technical replicates of blood from a few donors. TCRdb keeps only in-frame clones here, not all; method: immunoSEQ multiplex PCR. This table holds about 100,000 clones, approximately 95% found once. Germline V lookup: CDR1 SGHAT, CDR2 FQNNGV. V lost 0 bases to trimming and J lost 5 bases, with 22 bases between them. This CDR3 has 18 residues. The rearrangement joins TRBV11-2 to TRBJ2-5; no reliable D call. The source material was T cells isolated from PBMCs. The TCR originated in a human donor in good health. The CDR3 coding sequence is TGTGCCAGCAGCTTAGATCTTCCCCAATTGAACTACTGGGAGACCCAGTACTTC. As protein: CASSLDLPQLNYWETQYF.